The 10 T cell receptor beta chains below all came from one sample that was sequenced in a study of T-cell memory formation after mild COVID-19. TCRdb analysed the 5' RACE reads with MiXCR anew, one entry per CDR3 protein. The sample has hundreds of thousands of distinct CDR3 sequences, approximately 18% seen once. Sequencing used PBMCs or a T cell subset sorted from them (not recorded which). The origin of the receptors is an adult woman who had mild COVID-19 (a few samples of this study predate the infection). Cell type and time point are not known.

This clonotype came up many times. The chain employs TRBV7-3 and TRBJ2-3; D is unclear. CDR3 length: 15 amino acids. Germline-derived CDR1 and CDR2 are SGHTA and FQGTGA. Trimming pared 3 bases from V and 4 bases from J, leaving 14 bases between. The CDR3 nucleotides are TGTGCCAGCAGCTTCGGTGTAGGGCGTGCAGATACGCAGTATTTT. Translated, it gives CASSFGVGRADTQYF.

V is TRBV2 and J is TRBJ2-7; D gene ambiguous. Germline assignment: CDR1 SNHLY and CDR2 FYNNEI. The CDR3 covers 13 residues. Between the trimmed V and J ends, which lost 2 bases and 0 bases, there was a span of 5 bases. This CDR3 reads CASSENFSYEQYF. Written as DNA, the CDR3 is TGTGCCAGCAGTGAAAACTTCTCCTACGAGCAGTACTTC.

The rearrangement uses TRBV20-1 and TRBJ1-5; 11 positions match TRBD1. CDR1 is DFQATT and CDR2 is SNEGSKA in the germline V gene (reference sequence). V lost 3 bases, J lost 5 bases, and 12 bases stayed unmatched. This CDR3 has 17 amino acids. CDR3 region: CSASNRPGQGVDQPQHF. CDR3 bases: TGCAGTGCTAGCAACAGGCCGGGACAGGGGGTGGATCAGCCCCAGCATTTT.

The rearrangement uses TRBV19 and TRBJ1-2, with D possibly TRBD1 on 5 matching bases. Per germline, CDR1 LNHDA and CDR2 SQIVND (reference sequence). Trimming shortened V by 3 bases and J by 8 bases, and 10 bases separated the two germline ends. The CDR3 covers 12 residues. In DNA, the CDR3 is TGTGCCAGTAGTATTCAGGGACGGGGCTACACCTTC. Amino acids: CASSIQGRGYTF.

This clonotype was detected only a few times. The V gene is TRBV23-1, the J gene TRBJ2-5; TRBD2 agrees at 11 bases. TRBV23-1 is classed as an ORF, of uncertain function. The CDR3 is 16 residues long. J lost 1 base, V lost 4 bases, and 5 bases had no gene match. CDR3 nucleotide sequence: TGCGCCAGCAGTCCTAACGGGACTAGCGGCCAAGAGACCCAGTACTTC. Protein sequence: CASSPNGTSGQETQYF.

This clonotype has just a few counts. V and J are TRBV5-1 and TRBJ1-4; D is unresolved. The CDR3 has 14 residues. Deletions cut 7 bases from V and 3 bases from J, with 13 bases between. CDR1 and CDR2 (germline): SGHRS, YFSETQ. This CDR3 reads CASAPDRPNEKLFF. The CDR3 coding sequence is TGCGCCAGCGCCCCGGACCGTCCTAATGAAAAACTGTTTTTT.

The chain uses TRBV7-9 and TRBJ2-7; no reliable D call. The V end was cut by 4 bases, the J end by 2 bases, with 18 bases between. Germline lookup yields CDR1 SEHNR and CDR2 FQNEAQ (reference sequence). The CDR3 covers 16 residues. CDR3 sequence reads: CASSYSVATYTYEQYF. For the CDR3, the DNA is TGTGCCAGCAGCTATTCTGTAGCAACTTACACCTACGAGCAGTACTTC. Combining the CDR3 with reference TRBV7-9 and TRBJ2-7 gives the whole variable domain DTGVSQNPRHKITKRGQNVTFRCDPISEHNRLYWYRQTLGQGPEFLTYFQNEAQLEKSRLLSDRFSAERPKGSFSTLEIQRTEQGDSAMYLCASSYSVATYTYEQYFGPGTRLTVT.

This clonotype has only a few counts. The V gene is TRBV12-3 or TRBV12-4, the J gene TRBJ1-6; perhaps TRBD1 as D (6 bases). The CDR3 has 16 amino acids. Trimming removed 5 bases from V and 6 bases from J, with 17 bases in between. CDR3 sequence reads: CASSPRGGSFNSPLHF. The CDR3 region has the DNA TGTGCCAGCAGTCCCCGAGGGGGTAGTTTTAATTCACCCCTCCACTTT.

This clonotype has only a few counts. The gene calls are TRBV5-1 and TRBJ2-5; no clear D. The V end lost 4 bases, the J end lost 2 bases, and 9 bases lay between the germline ends. The CDR3 sequence is 13 residues long. Germline assignment: CDR1 SGHRS and CDR2 YFSETQ. The CDR3 here is CASSIPGQETQYF. The CDR3, as DNA: TGCGCCAGCAGCATTCCAGGACAAGAGACCCAGTACTTC.

This clonotype was counted only a few times. The genes are TRBV20-1 and TRBJ1-6; 8 bases map to TRBD1. V dropped 3 bases and J dropped 7; count of bases not matched to a gene: 5. This CDR3 is built from 14 residues. CDR1 is DFQATT, CDR2 SNEGSKA, per germline (reference sequence). CDR3 sequence reads: CSASRGRLNSPLHF. In nucleotides, the CDR3 is TGCAGTGCTAGCAGGGGGCGATTGAATTCACCCCTCCACTTT.